This TCR beta chain was identified in a study of cytomegalovirus exposure and HLA in healthy donors. Study results and caveats: Other equally common chains were less clonally expanded than HLA-associated TCR beta chains, a later analysis showed. Across donors, presence/absence analyses took sequencing depth to be roughly uniform. Data from an earlier analysis indicated that most TCR beta V segments were productive either about 87% or about 30% of the time.

The PCR contained 60 Vbeta and 13 Jbeta primers. The method was immunoSEQ multiplex PCR; TCRdb's version includes in-frame clones alone and lacks a portion of them. The sample lists tens of thousands of clones, about 70% occurring once. As regards this clone: No antigen is known for it.

Trimming pared 5 bases from V and 1 base from J, leaving 11 bases between. Germline V gives CDR1 SEHNR, CDR2 FQNEAQ (reference sequence). The CDR3 extends over 14 amino acids. Sequenced sample: PBMCs. The clonotype comes from a man between 18 and 29 years old in good health and CMV-seronegative. The chain has TRBV7-9 and TRBJ2-5; D not resolved. The CDR3 region is CASSPAGSQETQYF. In DNA form, the CDR3 reads TGTGCCAGCAGCCCCGCAGGCTCCCAAGAGACCCAGTACTTC.